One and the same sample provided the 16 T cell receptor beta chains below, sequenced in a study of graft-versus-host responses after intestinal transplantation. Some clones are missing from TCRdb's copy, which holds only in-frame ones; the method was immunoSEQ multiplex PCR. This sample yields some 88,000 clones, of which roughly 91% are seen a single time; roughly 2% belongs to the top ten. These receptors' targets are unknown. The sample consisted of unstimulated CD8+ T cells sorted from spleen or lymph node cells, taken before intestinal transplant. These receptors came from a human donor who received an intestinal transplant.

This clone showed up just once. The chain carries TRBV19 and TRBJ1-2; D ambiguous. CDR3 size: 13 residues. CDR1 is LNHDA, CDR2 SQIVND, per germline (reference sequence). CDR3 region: CATSWAGNYGYTF. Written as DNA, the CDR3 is TGTGCTACCTCCTGGGCGGGGAACTATGGCTACACCTTC.

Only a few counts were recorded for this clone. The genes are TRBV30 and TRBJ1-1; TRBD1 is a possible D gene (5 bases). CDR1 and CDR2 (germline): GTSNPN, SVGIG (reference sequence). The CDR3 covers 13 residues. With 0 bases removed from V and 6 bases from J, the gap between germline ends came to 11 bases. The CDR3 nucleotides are TGTGCCTGGAGTGTACGGGGGTTCGCTGAAGCTTTCTTT. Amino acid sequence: CAWSVRGFAEAFF.

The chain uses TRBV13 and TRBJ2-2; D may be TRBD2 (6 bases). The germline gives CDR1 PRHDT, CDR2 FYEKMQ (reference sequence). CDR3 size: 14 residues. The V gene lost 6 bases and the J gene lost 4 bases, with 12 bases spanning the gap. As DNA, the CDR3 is TGTGCCAGCAGTGACAGCGGGTCCACCGGGGAGCTGTTTTTT. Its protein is CASSDSGSTGELFF.

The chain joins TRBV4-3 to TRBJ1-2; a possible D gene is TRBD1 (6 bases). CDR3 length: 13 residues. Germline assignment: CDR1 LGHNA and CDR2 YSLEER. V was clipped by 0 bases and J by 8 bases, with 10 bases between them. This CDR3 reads CASSQDRGGGYTF. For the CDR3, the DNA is TGCGCCAGCAGCCAAGACAGGGGTGGAGGCTACACCTTC.

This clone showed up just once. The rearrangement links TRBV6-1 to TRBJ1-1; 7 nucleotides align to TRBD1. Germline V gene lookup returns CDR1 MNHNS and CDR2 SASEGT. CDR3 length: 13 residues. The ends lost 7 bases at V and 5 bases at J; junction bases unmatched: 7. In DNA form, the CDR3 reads TGTGCCAGCACTACAGGGGACAGTACTGAAGCTTTCTTT. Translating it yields CASTTGDSTEAFF.

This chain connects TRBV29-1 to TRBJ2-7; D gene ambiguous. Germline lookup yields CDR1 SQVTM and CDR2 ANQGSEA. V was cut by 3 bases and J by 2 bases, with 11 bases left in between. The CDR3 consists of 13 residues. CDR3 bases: TGCAGCGTTGACGTTGGCCAGACCTACGAGCAGTACTTC. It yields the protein CSVDVGQTYEQYF.

The CDR3 sequence is CASSERGGQGRGEAFF. For the CDR3, the DNA is TGTGCCAGCAGTGAAAGGGGGGGACAGGGGCGGGGTGAAGCTTTCTTT. This rearrangement joins TRBV25-1 to TRBJ1-1; 10 bases map to TRBD1. The germline CDR1 and CDR2 sequences are MGHDK and SYGVNS. The CDR3 has 16 amino acids. V was clipped by 2 bases and J by 7 bases; unmatched bases: 10. Full variable domain (missing parts from reference TRBV25-1 and TRBJ1-1): EADIYQTPRYLVIGTGKKITLECSQTMGHDKMYWYQQDPGMELHLIHYSYGVNSTEKGDLSSESTVSRIRTEHFPLTLESARPSHTSQYLCASSERGGQGRGEAFFGQGTRLTVV.

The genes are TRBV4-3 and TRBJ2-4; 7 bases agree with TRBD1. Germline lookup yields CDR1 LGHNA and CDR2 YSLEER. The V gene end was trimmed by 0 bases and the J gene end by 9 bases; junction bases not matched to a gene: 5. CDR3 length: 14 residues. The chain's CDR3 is CASSQDLRDSIQYF. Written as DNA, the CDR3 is TGCGCCAGCAGCCAAGATCTCAGGGACAGCATTCAGTACTTC.

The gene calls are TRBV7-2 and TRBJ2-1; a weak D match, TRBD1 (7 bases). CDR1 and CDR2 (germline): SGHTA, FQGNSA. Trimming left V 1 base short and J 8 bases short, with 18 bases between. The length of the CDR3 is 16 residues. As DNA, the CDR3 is TGTGCCAGCAGCTTAGGGGAGGCAGGGGGTTTTGATGAGCAGTTCTTC. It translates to CASSLGEAGGFDEQFF.

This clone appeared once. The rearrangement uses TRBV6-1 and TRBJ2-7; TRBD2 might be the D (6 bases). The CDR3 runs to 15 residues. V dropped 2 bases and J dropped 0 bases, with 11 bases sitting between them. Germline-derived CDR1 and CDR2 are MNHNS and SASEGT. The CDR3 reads CASSEFGGHSYEQYF. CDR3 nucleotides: TGTGCCAGCAGTGAATTCGGAGGGCACTCCTACGAGCAGTACTTC.

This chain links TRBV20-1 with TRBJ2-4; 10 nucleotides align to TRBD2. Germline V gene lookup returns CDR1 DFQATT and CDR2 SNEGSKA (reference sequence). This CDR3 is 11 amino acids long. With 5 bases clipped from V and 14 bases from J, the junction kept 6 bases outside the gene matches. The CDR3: CSALKAGGEYF. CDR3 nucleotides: TGCAGTGCTCTGAAAGCGGGGGGGGAGTACTTC.

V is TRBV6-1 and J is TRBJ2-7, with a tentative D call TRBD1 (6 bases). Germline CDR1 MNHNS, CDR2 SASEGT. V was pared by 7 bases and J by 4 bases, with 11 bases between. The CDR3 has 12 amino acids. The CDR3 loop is CASNQGRYEQYF. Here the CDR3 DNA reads TGTGCCAGCAATCAGGGGAGATACGAGCAGTACTTC.

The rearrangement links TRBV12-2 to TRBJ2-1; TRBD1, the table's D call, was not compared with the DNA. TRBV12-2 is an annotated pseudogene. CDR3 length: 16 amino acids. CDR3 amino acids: CASRLSWGPYESEQFF. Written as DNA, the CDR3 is TGTGCAAGTCGCTTAAGTTGGGGGCCCTATGAGAGTGAGCAGTTCTTC.

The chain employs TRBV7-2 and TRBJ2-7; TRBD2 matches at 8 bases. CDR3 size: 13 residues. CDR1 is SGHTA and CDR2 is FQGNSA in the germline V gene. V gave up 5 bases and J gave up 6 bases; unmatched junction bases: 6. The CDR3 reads CASSPGGGGEQYF. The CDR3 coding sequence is TGTGCCAGCAGCCCCGGGGGGGGCGGCGAGCAGTACTTC.

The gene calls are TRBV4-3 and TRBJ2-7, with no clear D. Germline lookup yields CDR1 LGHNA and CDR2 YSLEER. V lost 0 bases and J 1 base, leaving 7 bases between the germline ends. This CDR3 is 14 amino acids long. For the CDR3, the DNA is TGCGCCAGCAGCCAAGAAACGGTTTCCTACGAGCAGTACTTC. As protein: CASSQETVSYEQYF.

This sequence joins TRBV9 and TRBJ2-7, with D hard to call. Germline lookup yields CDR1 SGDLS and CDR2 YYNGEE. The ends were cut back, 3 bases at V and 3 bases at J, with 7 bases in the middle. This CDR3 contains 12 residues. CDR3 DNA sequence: TGTGCCAGCAGCGAAGGCGGCTACGAGCAGTACTTC. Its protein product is CASSEGGYEQYF.